The T cell receptor (beta chain) described here comes from a study of T cells in Graves' hyperthyroidism and ophthalmopathy. Authors of the study amplified TCR beta CDR3 regions from RNA transcripts. First-round RT-PCR of the TCR CDR3 relied on the HTBI primer set. TCRdb called the multiplex PCR reads again in MiXCR, with one record for every CDR3 protein. The data contain approximately 590,000 distinct CDR3 sequences, 15% to 17% of them singletons. Overall study results and limits: A model of 13 V-J pairs discriminated ophthalmopathy from stable hyperthyroidism.

With V trimmed by 4 bases and J by 5 bases, 11 bases remained unmatched. Germline values: CDR1 SGDLS, CDR2 YYNGEE. This CDR3 contains 16 residues. Concerning this clonotype itself: Its antigen remains unknown. The final CDR3 position lacks the conserved phenylalanine or tryptophan, pointing to a likely read error.

The rearrangement uses TRBV9 and TRBJ2-2; 7 bases fit TRBD1. This clonotype originated in a woman aged 25 to 39 with Graves' hyperthyroidism. Sequenced: blood. CDR3 nucleotide sequence: TGTGCCAGCAGCCTGACCGGGACAGTTAAAACCGGGGAGCTGTTTTCT. This sequence encodes CASSLTGTVKTGELFS.